Below, 4 T cell receptor beta chains from the same sample are listed, as sequenced in a study of T-cell reconstitution after alpha-beta-depleted transplantation in children (dated by TCRdb to 2016 to 2017). Library method: PCR. The listed sequencing device is Illumina HiSeq 2500. Molecular barcoding was employed in the preparation of TCR libraries, with unique molecular identifiers being used to normalize TCRbeta repertoire quantification. TCRdb reprocessing: public reads trimmed at Q25 with fastp, clones called with MiXCR, in-frame beta chains kept. Rows merge per CDR3 protein into single entries with the most common DNA and genes. Here the sample has fewer than 550,000 distinct CDR3 sequences; 11% occur a single time. The ten largest clones take up nearly 5.5% of the sample. This specimen consisted of PBMCs from the stem cell graft donor, obtained from the stem cell graft. These receptors were taken from a human donor who donated a stem cell graft to a child with acute myeloid leukemia.

V is TRBV7-2 and J is TRBJ1-6, with TRBD1 as a possible D gene (5 bases). This CDR3 region has 14 residues. Germline assignment: CDR1 SGHTA and CDR2 FQGNSA. V was trimmed by 5 bases and J by 8 bases, leaving 13 bases between them. CDR3 sequence: CASSRRRGDSPLHF. The CDR3 DNA reads TGTGCCAGCAGCCGAAGGCGGGGGGATTCACCCCTCCACTTT.

A few counts support this clonotype. This sequence joins TRBV6-5 and TRBJ2-3; perhaps TRBD2 as D (6 bases). Germline V lookup: CDR1 MNHEY, CDR2 SVGAGI. The CDR3 contains 15 residues. V was trimmed by 2 bases and J by 2 bases, leaving 11 bases between them. The CDR3 nucleotides read TGTGCCAGCAGTTACACGGGACTGTACACAGATACGCAGTATTTT. Translating it yields CASSYTGLYTDTQYF.

This clonotype was found a few times. The gene calls are TRBV7-3 and TRBJ2-1; TRBD2 aligns across 8 bases. CDR1 and CDR2 (germline): SGHTA, FQGTGA. The CDR3 is 19 residues long. The V gene end was trimmed by 4 bases and the J gene end by 4 bases; junction bases not matched to a gene: 18. The CDR3 DNA reads as TGTGCCAGCAGCTCCTCTAGCGGGCAGGCTCTAGGTTCATACAATGAGCAGTTCTTC. Protein sequence: CASSSSSGQALGSYNEQFF.

There are many counts of this clonotype. The V and J genes are TRBV4-1 and TRBJ1-1; no reliable D call. V was shortened by 1 base and J by 5 bases, with 11 bases between the two germline ends. The CDR3 spans 14 residues. The V gene's germline CDR1 is MGHRA and CDR2 YSYEKL. The CDR3 loop is CASSQGHVRTEAFF. CDR3 sequence (DNA): TGCGCCAGCAGCCAAGGACATGTCAGGACTGAAGCTTTCTTT.